This TCR beta chain was sequenced in a study of T cell responses to AZD1222 COVID-19 vaccine. Data came from immunoSEQ multiplex PCR; TCRdb stores just in-frame clones and leaves some out. The sample shows roughly 120,000 clones, about 92% of them seen only once. The CDR3 length is 14 residues. V was shortened by 5 bases and J by 5 bases, with 15 bases between the two germline ends. Looked up from germline, CDR1 is MNHEY and CDR2 is SVGAGI. The TCR comes from an adult who received the AZD1222 COVID-19 vaccine. The material sequenced was peripheral blood, taken 28 days after the second AZD1222 dose. The V gene is TRBV6-5, the J gene TRBJ1-1; D remains ambiguous. The CDR3 DNA is TGTGCCAGCAGTCAAAGTTTCATAGAGACTGAAGCTTTCTTT. It specifies CASSQSFIETEAFF.